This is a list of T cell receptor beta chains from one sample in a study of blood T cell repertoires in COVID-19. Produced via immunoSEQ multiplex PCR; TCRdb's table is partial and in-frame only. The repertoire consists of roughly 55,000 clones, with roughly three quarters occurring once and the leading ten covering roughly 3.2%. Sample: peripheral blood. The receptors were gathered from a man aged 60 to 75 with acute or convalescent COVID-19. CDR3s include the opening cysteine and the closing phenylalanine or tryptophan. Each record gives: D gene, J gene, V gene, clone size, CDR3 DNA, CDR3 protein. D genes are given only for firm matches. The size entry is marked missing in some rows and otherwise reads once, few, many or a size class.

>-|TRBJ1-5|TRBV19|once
TGTGCCAGTAGTATCGGTGGGAGGGACCAGCCCCAGCATTTT
CASSIGGRDQPQHF
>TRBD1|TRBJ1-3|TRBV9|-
TGTGCCAGCAGCGTAGCGGGGGACAGCTACTCTGGAAACACCATATATTTT
CASSVAGDSYSGNTIYF
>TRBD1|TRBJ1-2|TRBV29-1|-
TGCAGCGTTGTTGCGACAGGGGGAATCTATGGCTACACCTTC
CSVVATGGIYGYTF
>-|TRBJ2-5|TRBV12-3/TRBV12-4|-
TGTGCCAGCAGTTTTGGAGGGGAAGCGACCCAGTACTTC
CASSFGGEATQYF
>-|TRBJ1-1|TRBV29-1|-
TGCAGCGTTGCGCGGAACACTGAAGCTTTCTTT
CSVARNTEAFF
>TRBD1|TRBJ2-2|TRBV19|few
TGTGCCAGCCAACTGGGACAGGGGACAGGGGAGCTGTTTTTT
CASQLGQGTGELFF
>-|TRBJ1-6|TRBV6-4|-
TGTGCCAGCAGACAGGACAATAATTCACCCCTCCACTTT
CASRQDNNSPLHF
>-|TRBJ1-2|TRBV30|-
TGTGCCGGACGGCGACCGGGCGGCGGGAAGGGCTACACCTTC
CAGRRPGGGKGYTF
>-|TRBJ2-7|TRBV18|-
TGTGCCAGCTCACCGGCGGGGGCGAATGGAGAGCAGTACTTC
CASSPAGANGEQYF
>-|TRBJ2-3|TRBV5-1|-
TGCGCCAGCACCCCTTCTCAGGGGCCTCGGACAGATACGCAGTATTTT
CASTPSQGPRTDTQYF
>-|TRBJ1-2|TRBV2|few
TGTGCCAGCAGTGCTTTTGCAGGGTACTATGGCTACACCTTC
CASSAFAGYYGYTF
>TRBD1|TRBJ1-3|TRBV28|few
TGTGCCAGCAGTTCGGCGGGACAGGTCTCTGGAAACACCATATATTTT
CASSSAGQVSGNTIYF
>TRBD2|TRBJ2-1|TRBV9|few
TGTGCCAGCAGCACCTTCTCCCGGGTTAGCGGGGAAGAGCAGTTCTTC
CASSTFSRVSGEEQFF
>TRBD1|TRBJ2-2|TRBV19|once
TGTGCCAGTCGGTTTAATGTGGGGACAGGTTCGGGGGAGCTGTTTTTT
CASRFNVGTGSGELFF
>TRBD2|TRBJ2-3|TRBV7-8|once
TGTGCCAGCAGCTTAGCGCTAGGGCTTAGCGGGGGGGCGTGGGATACGCAGTATTTT
CASSLALGLSGGAWDTQYF